This TCR beta chain was captured in a study of tumor-infiltrating lymphocytes in oesophageal squamous cell carcinoma. TCRdb analysed the PCR reads with MiXCR anew, one entry per CDR3 protein. The sample holds more than 15,000 distinct CDR3 sequences, 35% to 45% seen once. Sequencing was carried out using normal esophageal tissue next to the tumor. The sequence was obtained from a female donor with esophageal squamous cell carcinoma.

CDR3 nucleotide sequence: TGTGCCAGCACCCTTTGGGGGGCTCGAGGCACCGGGGAGCTGTTTTTT. Encoded protein: CASTLWGARGTGELFF. This chain connects TRBV7-6 to TRBJ2-2; D may match TRBD1 or TRBD2 (6 bases each). The germline V gene has CDR1 SGHVS and CDR2 FNYEAQ. V gave up 7 bases and J gave up 4 bases, with 19 bases separating them. This CDR3 comprises 16 residues.